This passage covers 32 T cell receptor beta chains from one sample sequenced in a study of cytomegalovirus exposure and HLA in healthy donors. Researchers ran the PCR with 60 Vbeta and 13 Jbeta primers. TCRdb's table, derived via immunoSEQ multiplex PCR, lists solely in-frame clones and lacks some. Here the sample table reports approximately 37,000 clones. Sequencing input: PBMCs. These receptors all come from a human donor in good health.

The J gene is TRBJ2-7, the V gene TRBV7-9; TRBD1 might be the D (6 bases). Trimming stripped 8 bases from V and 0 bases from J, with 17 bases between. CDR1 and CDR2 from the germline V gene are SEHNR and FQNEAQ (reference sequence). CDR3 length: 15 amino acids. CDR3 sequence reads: CASSEGQGSSYEQYF. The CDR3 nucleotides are TGTGCCAGCTCAGAGGGGCAGGGGAGCTCCTACGAGCAGTACTTC. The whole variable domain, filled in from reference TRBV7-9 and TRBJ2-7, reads DTGVSQNPRHKITKRGQNVTFRCDPISEHNRLYWYRQTLGQGPEFLTYFQNEAQLEKSRLLSDRFSAERPKGSFSTLEIQRTEQGDSAMYLCASSEGQGSSYEQYFGPGTRLTVT.

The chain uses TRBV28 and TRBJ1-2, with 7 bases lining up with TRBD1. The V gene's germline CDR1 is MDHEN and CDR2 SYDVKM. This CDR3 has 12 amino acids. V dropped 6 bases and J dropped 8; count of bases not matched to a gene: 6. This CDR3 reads CASRLGGEGYTF. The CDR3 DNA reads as TGTGCCAGCAGACTAGGGGGCGAGGGCTACACCTTC.

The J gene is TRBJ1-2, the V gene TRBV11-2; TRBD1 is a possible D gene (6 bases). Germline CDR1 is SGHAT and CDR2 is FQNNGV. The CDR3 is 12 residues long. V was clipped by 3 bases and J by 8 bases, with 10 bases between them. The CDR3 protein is CASSLGGGGYTF. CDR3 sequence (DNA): TGTGCCAGCAGCTTGGGGGGGGGCGGCTACACCTTC.

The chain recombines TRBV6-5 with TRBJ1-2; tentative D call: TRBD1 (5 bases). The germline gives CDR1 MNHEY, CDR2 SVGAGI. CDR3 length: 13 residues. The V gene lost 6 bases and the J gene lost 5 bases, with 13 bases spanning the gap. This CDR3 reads CASRTGGEYGYTF. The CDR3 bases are TGTGCCAGCAGGACGGGAGGGGAATATGGCTACACCTTC.

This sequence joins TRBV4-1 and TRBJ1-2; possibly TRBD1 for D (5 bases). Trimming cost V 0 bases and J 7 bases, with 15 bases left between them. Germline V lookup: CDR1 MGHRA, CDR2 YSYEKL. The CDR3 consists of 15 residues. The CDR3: CASSQDPGPVGGYTF. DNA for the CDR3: TGCGCCAGCAGCCAAGATCCAGGGCCCGTCGGTGGCTACACCTTC.

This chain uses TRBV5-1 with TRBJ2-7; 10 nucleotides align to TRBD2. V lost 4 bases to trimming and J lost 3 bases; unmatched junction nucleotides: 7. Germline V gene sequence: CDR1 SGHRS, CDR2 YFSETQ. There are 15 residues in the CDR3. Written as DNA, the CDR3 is TGCGCCAGCAGCCCAACTAGCGGGGTTGACTACGAGCAGTACTTC. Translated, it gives CASSPTSGVDYEQYF.

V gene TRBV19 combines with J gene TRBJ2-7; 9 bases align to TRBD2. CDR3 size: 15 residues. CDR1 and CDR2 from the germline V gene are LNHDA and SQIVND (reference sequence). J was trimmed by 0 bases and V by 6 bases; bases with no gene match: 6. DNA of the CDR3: TGTGCCAGTAGCCTGAGCGGGGGGCCCTCCTACGAGCAGTACTTC. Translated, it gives CASSLSGGPSYEQYF.

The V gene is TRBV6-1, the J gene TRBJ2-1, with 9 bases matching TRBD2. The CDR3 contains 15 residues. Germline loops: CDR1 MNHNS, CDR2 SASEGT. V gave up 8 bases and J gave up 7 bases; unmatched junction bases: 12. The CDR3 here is CASGPLAGGQNEQFF. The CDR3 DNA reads TGTGCCAGCGGGCCTCTCGCGGGGGGGCAGAATGAGCAGTTCTTC.

The CDR3 nucleotides read TGTGCCAGTAGTTCGGGACAGGGAAACACTGAAGCTTTCTTT. Protein sequence: CASSSGQGNTEAFF. The J gene is TRBJ1-1, the V gene TRBV19, with TRBD1 matching over 9 bases. Trimming cost V 5 bases and J 2 bases; bases outside gene matches: 3. This CDR3 region has 14 residues. CDR1 LNHDA and CDR2 SQIVND come from the germline V gene (reference sequence).

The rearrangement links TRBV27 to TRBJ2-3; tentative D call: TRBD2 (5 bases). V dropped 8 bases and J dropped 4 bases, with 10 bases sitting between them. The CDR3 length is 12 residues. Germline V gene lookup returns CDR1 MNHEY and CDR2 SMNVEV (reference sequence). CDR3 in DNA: TGTGCCAGCCGGGGTAACCCAGATACGCAGTATTTT. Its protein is CASRGNPDTQYF.

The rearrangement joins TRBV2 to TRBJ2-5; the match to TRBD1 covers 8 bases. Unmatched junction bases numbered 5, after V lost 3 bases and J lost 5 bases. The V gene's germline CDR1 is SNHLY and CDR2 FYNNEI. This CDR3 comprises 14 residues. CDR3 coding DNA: TGTGCCAGCAGTGACGACAGGGGAGGTGAGACCCAGTACTTC. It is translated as CASSDDRGGETQYF.

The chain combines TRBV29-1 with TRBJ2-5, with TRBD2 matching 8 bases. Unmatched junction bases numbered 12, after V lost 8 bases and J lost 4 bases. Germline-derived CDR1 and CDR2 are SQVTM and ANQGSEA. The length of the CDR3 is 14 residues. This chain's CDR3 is CSSTTTSAGETQYF. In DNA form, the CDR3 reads TGCAGCTCCACCACGACTAGCGCAGGAGAGACCCAGTACTTC.

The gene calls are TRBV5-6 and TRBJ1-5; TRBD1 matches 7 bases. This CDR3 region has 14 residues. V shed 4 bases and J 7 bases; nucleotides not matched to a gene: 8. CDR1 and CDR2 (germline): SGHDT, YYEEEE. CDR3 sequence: CASSRGTVEQPQHF. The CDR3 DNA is TGTGCCAGCAGCCGTGGGACAGTGGAACAGCCCCAGCATTTT.

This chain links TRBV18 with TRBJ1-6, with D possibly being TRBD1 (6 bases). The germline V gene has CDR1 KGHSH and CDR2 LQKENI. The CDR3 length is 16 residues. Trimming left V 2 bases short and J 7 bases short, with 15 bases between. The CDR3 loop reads CASSPGEGGVNSPLHF. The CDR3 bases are TGTGCCAGCTCACCAGGGGAGGGGGGGGTCAATTCACCCCTCCACTTT. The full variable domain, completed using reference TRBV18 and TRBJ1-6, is NAGVMQNPRHLVRRRGQEARLRCSPMKGHSHVYWYRQLPEEGLKFMVYLQKENIIDESGMPKERFSAEFPKEGPSILRIQQVVRGDSAAYFCASSPGEGGVNSPLHFGNGTRLTVT.

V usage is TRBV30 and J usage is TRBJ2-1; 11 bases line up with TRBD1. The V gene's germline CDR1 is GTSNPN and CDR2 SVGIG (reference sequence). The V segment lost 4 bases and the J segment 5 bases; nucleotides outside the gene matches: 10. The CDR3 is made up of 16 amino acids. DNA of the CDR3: TGTGCCTGGAAGGGAAGGGACAGGGGGAGCGACAATGAGCAGTTCTTC. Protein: CAWKGRDRGSDNEQFF.

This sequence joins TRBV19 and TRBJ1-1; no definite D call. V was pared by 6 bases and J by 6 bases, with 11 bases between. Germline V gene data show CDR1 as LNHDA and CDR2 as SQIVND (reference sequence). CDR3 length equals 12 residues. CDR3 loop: CASSGGKAEAFF. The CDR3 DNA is TGTGCCAGTAGCGGCGGGAAAGCTGAAGCTTTCTTT.

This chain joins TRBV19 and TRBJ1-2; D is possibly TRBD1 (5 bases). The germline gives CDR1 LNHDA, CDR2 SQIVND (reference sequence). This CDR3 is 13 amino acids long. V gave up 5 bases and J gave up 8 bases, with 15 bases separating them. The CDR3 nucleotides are TGTGCCAGTAGTCCTGGACACTTAGTGGGCTACACCTTC. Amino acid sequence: CASSPGHLVGYTF.

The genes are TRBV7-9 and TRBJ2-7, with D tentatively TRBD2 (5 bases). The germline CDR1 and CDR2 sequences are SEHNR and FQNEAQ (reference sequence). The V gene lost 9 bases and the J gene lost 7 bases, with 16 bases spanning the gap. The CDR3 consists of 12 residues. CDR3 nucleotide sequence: TGTGCCAGTCAGGAGGTCGTTCGGGAGCAGTACTTC. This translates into CASQEVVREQYF.

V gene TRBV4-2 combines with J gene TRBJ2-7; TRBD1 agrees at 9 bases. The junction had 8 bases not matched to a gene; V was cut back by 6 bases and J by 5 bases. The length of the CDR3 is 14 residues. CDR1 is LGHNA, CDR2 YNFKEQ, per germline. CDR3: CASSSGTGNHEQYF. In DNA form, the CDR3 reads TGTGCCAGCAGTTCCGGGACAGGGAACCACGAGCAGTACTTC.

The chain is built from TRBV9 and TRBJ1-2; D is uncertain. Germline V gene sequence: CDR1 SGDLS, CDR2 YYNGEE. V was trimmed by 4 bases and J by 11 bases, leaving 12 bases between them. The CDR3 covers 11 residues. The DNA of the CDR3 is TGTGCCAGCAGCATGGGCGCCTCGTACACCTTC. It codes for CASSMGASYTF.

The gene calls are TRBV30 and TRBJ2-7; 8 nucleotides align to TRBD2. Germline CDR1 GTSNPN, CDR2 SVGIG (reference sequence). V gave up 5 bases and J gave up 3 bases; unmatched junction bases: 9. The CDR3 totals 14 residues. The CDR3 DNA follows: TGTGCCTGGGGGTCAAGCGGGGGAGTCTACGAGCAGTACTTC. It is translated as CAWGSSGGVYEQYF.

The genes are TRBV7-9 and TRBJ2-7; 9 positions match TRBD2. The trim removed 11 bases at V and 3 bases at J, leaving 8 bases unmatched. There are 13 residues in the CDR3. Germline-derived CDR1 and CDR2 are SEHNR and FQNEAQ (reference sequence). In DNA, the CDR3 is TGTGCCGCTGTTAGCGGGAGAAGCTACGAGCAGTACTTC. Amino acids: CAAVSGRSYEQYF. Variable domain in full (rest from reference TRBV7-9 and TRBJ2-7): DTGVSQNPRHKITKRGQNVTFRCDPISEHNRLYWYRQTLGQGPEFLTYFQNEAQLEKSRLLSDRFSAERPKGSFSTLEIQRTEQGDSAMYLCAAVSGRSYEQYFGPGTRLTVT.

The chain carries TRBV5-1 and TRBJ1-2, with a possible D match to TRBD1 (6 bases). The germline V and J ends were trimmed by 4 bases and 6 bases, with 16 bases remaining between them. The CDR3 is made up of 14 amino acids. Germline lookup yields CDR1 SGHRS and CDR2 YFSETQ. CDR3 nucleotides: TGCGCCAGCAGCCCCTCAGGGGCAAAGGATGGCTACACCTTC. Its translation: CASSPSGAKDGYTF.

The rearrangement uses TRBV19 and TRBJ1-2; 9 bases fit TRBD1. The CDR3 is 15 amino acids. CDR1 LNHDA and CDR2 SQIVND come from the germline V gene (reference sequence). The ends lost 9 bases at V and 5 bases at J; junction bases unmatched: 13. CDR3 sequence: CASREPGQGGYGYTF. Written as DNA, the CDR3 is TGTGCCAGCAGGGAACCGGGACAGGGTGGATATGGCTACACCTTC.

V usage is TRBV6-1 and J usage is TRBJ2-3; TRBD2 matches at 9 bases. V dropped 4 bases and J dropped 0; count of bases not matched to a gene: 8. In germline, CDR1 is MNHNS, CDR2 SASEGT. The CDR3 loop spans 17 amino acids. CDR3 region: CASSVGWLAGSTDTQYF. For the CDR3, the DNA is TGTGCCAGCAGTGTAGGTTGGCTAGCGGGGAGCACAGATACGCAGTATTTT.

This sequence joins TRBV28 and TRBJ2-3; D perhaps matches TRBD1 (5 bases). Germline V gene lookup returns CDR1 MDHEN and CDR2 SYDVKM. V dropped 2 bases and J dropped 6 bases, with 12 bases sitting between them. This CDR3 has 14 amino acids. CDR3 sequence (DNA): TGTGCCAGCAGTTTAGGGGCAGGCGTTGATACGCAGTATTTT. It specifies CASSLGAGVDTQYF.

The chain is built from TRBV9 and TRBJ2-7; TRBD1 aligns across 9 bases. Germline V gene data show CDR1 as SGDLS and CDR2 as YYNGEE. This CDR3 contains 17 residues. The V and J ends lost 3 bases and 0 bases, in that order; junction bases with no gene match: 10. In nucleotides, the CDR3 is TGTGCCAGCAGCGCCCGGCGCCGGGACAGGGCCTCCTACGAGCAGTACTTC. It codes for CASSARRRDRASYEQYF.

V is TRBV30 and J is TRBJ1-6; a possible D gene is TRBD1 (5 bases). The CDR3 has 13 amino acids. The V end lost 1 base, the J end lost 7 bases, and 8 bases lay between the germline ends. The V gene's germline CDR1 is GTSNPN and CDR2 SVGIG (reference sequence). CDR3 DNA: TGTGCCTGGAGTGCGGGGGGAAATTCACCCCTCCACTTT. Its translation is CAWSAGGNSPLHF.

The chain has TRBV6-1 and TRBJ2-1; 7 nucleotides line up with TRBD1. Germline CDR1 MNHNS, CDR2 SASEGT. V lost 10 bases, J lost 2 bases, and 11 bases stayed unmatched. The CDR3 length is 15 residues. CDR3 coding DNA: TGTGCCACTCGCACCGGACAGGCTCCCTACAATGAGCAGTTCTTC. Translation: CATRTGQAPYNEQFF.

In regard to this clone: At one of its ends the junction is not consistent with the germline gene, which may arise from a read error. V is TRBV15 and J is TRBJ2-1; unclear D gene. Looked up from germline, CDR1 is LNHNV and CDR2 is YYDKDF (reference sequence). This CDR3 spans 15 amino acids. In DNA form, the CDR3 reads TGTGCCACCAGCAGAGGAGGTACCTCCGACAATGAGCAGTTCTTC. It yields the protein CATSRGGTSDNEQFF.

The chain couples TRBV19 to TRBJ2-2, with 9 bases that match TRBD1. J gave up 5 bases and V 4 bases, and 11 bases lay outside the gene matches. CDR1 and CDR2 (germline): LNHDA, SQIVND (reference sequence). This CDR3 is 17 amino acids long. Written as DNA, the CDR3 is TGTGCCAGTAGTACCGGTCCGGGGACAGGGATGACCGGGGAGCTGTTTTTT. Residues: CASSTGPGTGMTGELFF.

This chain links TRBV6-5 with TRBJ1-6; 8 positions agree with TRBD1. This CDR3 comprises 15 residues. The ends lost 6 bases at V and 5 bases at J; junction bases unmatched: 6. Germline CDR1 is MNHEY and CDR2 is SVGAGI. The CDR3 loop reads CASSSTGANNSPLHF. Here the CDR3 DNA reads TGTGCCAGCAGCTCGACAGGGGCAAATAATTCACCCCTCCACTTT.